This passage covers 4 T cell receptor beta chains from one sample sequenced in a study of synovial regulatory T cells in juvenile arthritis (dated by TCRdb to the mid-2010s). Library construction relied on the immunoSEQ multiplex PCR assay. TCRdb's version of the immuneACCESS table is confined to in-frame rearrangements and falls short of the full clone set. An unresolved V gene accounts for under half of the shortfall where checked; the remainder is of unknown origin. The table for this sample lists about 10,000 clones. The top ten clonotypes cover 1.1% of the sample. Sample: Treg cells from blood. Read against the paper, the sample's cell subset or site label means: remaining (HLA-DR-negative) circulating blood Treg cells. These TCRs come from a donor aged 2-29 years with juvenile idiopathic arthritis.

The chain couples TRBV2 to TRBJ2-7; the D call of TRBD2 rests on TCRdb alone, since no DNA is present to check it. The CDR3 is 14 amino acids. No DNA is listed. Germline CDR1 and CDR2: SNHLY and FYNNEI. CDR3: CASRGSGPAYEQYF.

V is TRBV5-1 and J is TRBJ2-3; lacking DNA, the TRBD2 call made by TCRdb goes unchecked. CDR1 SGHRS and CDR2 YFSETQ come from the germline V gene. The CDR3 runs to 15 residues. The DNA is unrecorded. CDR3 in amino acids: CASSPHPTGTDTQYF.

This rearrangement joins TRBV7-3 to TRBJ2-2; there is no DNA to check the TCRdb D call of TRBD2. Per the germline V gene, CDR1 is SGHTA and CDR2 is FQGTGA. The length of the CDR3 is 15 residues. DNA is not on record. CDR3 region: CASSPDFEGTGELFF. The entire variable domain, with the rest obtained from reference TRBV7-3 and TRBJ2-2, is as follows: GAGVSQTPSNKVTEKGKYVELRCDPISGHTALYWYRQSLGQGPEFLIYFQGTGAADDSGLPNDRFFAVRPEGSVSTLKIQRTERGDSAVYLCASSPDFEGTGELFFGEGSRLTVL.

The rearrangement joins TRBV11-2 to TRBJ2-4; TCRdb's assignment of TRBD2 cannot be checked, as there is no DNA. This CDR3 has 15 amino acids. The entry carries no DNA sequence. Germline CDR1 reads SGHAT; CDR2 reads FQNNGV. CDR3 amino acids: CASSLDRGGLPIQYF.